This T cell receptor beta chain was sequenced during a study of multiple sclerosis patients with progressive multifocal leukoencephalopathy. Overall study findings and caveats: Before and during natalizumab, the clones expanded at PML already existed.

The CDR3 is 13 residues long. Germline V gives CDR1 MGHDK, CDR2 SYGVNS. Between the trimmed V and J ends, which lost 1 base and 3 bases, there was a span of 7 bases. As for this clone: Its target is unknown.

The sample's time point: time of PML onset. Natalizumab-treated patients developed PML between roughly 16 and 60 months into natalizumab therapy. Measured with immunoSEQ multiplex PCR; TCRdb has only the in-frame clones, and not every one. The data hold under 35,000 clones, with roughly 86% observed a single time. The source of this sequence is a woman between 35 and 50 years old with progressive multifocal leukoencephalopathy. The sequencing used PBMCs, collected from a patient treated with natalizumab. This rearrangement joins TRBV25-1 to TRBJ2-7; no clear D gene. The CDR3 sequence is CASSEFGNYEQYF. In DNA, the CDR3 is TGTGCCAGCAGTGAATTTGGGAACTACGAGCAGTACTTC.